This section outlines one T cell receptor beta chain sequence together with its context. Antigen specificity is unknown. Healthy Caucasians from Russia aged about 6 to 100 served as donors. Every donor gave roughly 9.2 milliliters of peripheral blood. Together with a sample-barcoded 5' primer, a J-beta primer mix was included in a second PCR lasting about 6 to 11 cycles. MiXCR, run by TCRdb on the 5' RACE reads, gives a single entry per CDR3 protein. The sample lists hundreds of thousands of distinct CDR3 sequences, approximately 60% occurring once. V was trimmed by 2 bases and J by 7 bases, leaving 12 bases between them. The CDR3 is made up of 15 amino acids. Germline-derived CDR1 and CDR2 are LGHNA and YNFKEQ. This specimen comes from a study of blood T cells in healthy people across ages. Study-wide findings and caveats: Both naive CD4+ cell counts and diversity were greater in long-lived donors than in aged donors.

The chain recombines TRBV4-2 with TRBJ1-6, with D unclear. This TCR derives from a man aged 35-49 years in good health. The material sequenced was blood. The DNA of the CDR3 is TGTGCCAGCAGCCAATACTATCAGGCCAATTCACCCCTCCACTTT. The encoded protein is CASSQYYQANSPLHF.